The next 4 T cell receptor beta chains were all read from a single sample in a study of control samples from healthy donors and cancer patients. The assay was immunoSEQ multiplex PCR, and TCRdb's table has in-frame clones only and misses some. The table records some 120,000 clones, 80% to 90% of them present only once. Sequencing was performed on PBMCs. The receptor set was obtained from a woman in her forties or fifties with colorectal cancer.

This clone was recorded once. This chain joins TRBV27 and TRBJ1-5; perhaps TRBD1 as D (6 bases). Germline lookup yields CDR1 MNHEY and CDR2 SMNVEV (reference sequence). Trimming cost V 3 bases and J 9 bases, with 12 bases left between them. This CDR3 comprises 13 residues. CDR3 DNA sequence: TGTGCCAGCAGTTTGAGGGGGGCCTGGCCCCAGCATTTT. Protein: CASSLRGAWPQHF.

Only one count was recorded for this clone. The chain employs TRBV5-8 and TRBJ2-4, with 8 bases that match TRBD1. V shed 4 bases and J 1 base; nucleotides not matched to a gene: 10. Germline values: CDR1 SGHTS, CDR2 YDEGEE. This CDR3 contains 17 residues. The CDR3 is CASSGRQGLMAKNIQYF. The DNA of the CDR3 is TGTGCCAGCAGCGGGAGACAGGGGTTGATGGCCAAAAACATTCAGTACTTC.

The chain couples TRBV5-1 to TRBJ1-4, with D unclear. Looked up from germline, CDR1 is SGHRS and CDR2 is YFSETQ. This CDR3 comprises 16 residues. V lost 4 bases and J 0 bases, leaving 13 bases between the germline ends. Written as DNA, the CDR3 is TGCGCCAGCAGCCTCGAGGGCAGCGCAACTAATGAAAAACTGTTTTTT. It is translated as CASSLEGSATNEKLFF. Full variable domain (outside the CDR3, taken from reference TRBV5-1 and TRBJ1-4): KAGVTQTPRYLIKTRGQQVTLSCSPISGHRSVSWYQQTPGQGLQFLFEYFSETQRNKGNFPGRFSGRQFSNSRSEMNVSTLELGDSALYLCASSLEGSATNEKLFFGSGTQLSVL.

CDR3 nucleotides: TGCGCCAGCAGCAAAATTCCCGGGACAGGGTTGTACGAGCAGTACTTC. Amino acids: CASSKIPGTGLYEQYF. This sequence joins TRBV10-2 and TRBJ2-7, with 9 bases fitting TRBD1. The length of the CDR3 is 16 residues. The J segment lost 4 bases and the V segment lost 6 bases, leaving 13 bases of the junction unmatched. Germline V gene sequence: CDR1 WSHSY, CDR2 SAAADI.